One sample yielded the 11 T cell receptor beta chains listed below, sequenced in a study of memory CD4+ T cells and cytomegalovirus serostatus. The sort gate was single viable CD3+CD4+CD8-CD45RO+ cells for memory CD4+ T cells. The assay was immunoSEQ multiplex PCR, and TCRdb's table has in-frame clones only and misses some. The sample yields around 25,000 clones, approximately 80% seen once. Sequencing used memory CD4+ T cells from blood. These receptors all come from an adult in good health and CMV-seronegative.

The gene calls are TRBV30 and TRBJ1-3, with TRBD1 matching 7 bases. Germline assignment: CDR1 GTSNPN and CDR2 SVGIG (reference sequence). Germline trimming cut 3 bases from V and 0 bases from J; bases unmatched to any gene: 8. CDR3 size: 16 residues. In DNA form, the CDR3 reads TGTGCCTGGAGCCTCCCGGACAGGTTCTCTGGAAACACCATATATTTT. It specifies CAWSLPDRFSGNTIYF.

The chain employs TRBV5-4 and TRBJ2-4, with 7 bases lining up with TRBD2. Trimming cost V 1 base and J 1 base; bases outside gene matches: 2. Per the germline V gene, CDR1 is SGHNT and CDR2 is YYREEE (reference sequence). The CDR3 consists of 15 residues. The CDR3 region has the DNA TGTGCCAGCAGCTTGAGCGGGGCGGCCAAAAACATTCAGTACTTC. Residues: CASSLSGAAKNIQYF.

This chain links TRBV19 with TRBJ2-1, with D maybe TRBD2 (6 bases). This CDR3 contains 15 residues. Germline-derived CDR1 and CDR2 are LNHDA and SQIVND (reference sequence). V lost 2 bases, J lost 3 bases, and 11 bases lay in between. CDR3 in amino acids: CASSITGGVYNEQFF. CDR3 nucleotides: TGTGCCAGTAGTATAACCGGGGGAGTCTACAATGAGCAGTTCTTC. Supplemented by reference TRBV19 and TRBJ2-1, the full variable domain reads DGGITQSPKYLFRKEGQNVTLSCEQNLNHDAMYWYRQDPGQGLRLIYYSQIVNDFQKGDIAEGYSVSREKKESFPLTVTSAQKNPTAFYLCASSITGGVYNEQFFGPGTRLTVL.

The V gene is TRBV7-2, the J gene TRBJ2-3, with TRBD2 as a possible D gene (6 bases). Trimming removed 5 bases at V and 5 bases at J, with 14 bases between. The CDR3 runs 14 residues. Germline-derived CDR1 and CDR2 are SGHTA and FQGNSA. Here the CDR3 DNA reads TGTGCCAGCAGCCCAAGACTAGACAAAGATACGCAGTATTTT. It translates to CASSPRLDKDTQYF.

V usage is TRBV30 and J usage is TRBJ2-6; D perhaps matches TRBD2 (5 bases). Germline values: CDR1 GTSNPN, CDR2 SVGIG (reference sequence). This CDR3 has 16 residues. Trimming took off 0 bases at V and 2 bases at J, with 11 bases between the two ends. The CDR3, as DNA: TGTGCCTGGAGTGTACTAGGTACCGCTGGGGCCAACGTCCTGACTTTC. Residues: CAWSVLGTAGANVLTF.

The chain recombines TRBV6-1 with TRBJ1-1; D call uncertain. V was pared by 7 bases and J by 0 bases, with 6 bases between. The CDR3 contains 12 residues. The V gene's germline CDR1 is MNHNS and CDR2 SASEGT. CDR3 sequence (DNA): TGTGCCAGCATCCGGGTGAACACTGAAGCTTTCTTT. It specifies CASIRVNTEAFF.

This chain connects TRBV6-1 to TRBJ1-1; D remains unclear. V gave up 0 bases and J gave up 11 bases, with 10 bases separating them. The germline V gene encodes CDR1 MNHNS and CDR2 SASEGT. The CDR3 has 12 amino acids. The CDR3 nucleotides read TGTGCCAGCAGTGAAGCGCTCATTTACGCTTTCTTT. It specifies CASSEALIYAFF.

The CDR3 region has the DNA TGTGCCAGCAGTCTCGGACAGACGAACACCGGGGAGCTGTTTTTT. This sequence encodes CASSLGQTNTGELFF. The chain recombines TRBV6-1 with TRBJ2-2; possibly TRBD1 for D (6 bases). V lost 5 bases and J 0 bases, leaving 10 bases between the germline ends. This CDR3 region has 15 residues. The V gene's germline CDR1 is MNHNS and CDR2 SASEGT.

This clone was detected a few times. This chain links TRBV19 with TRBJ1-1; TRBD1 matches 7 bases. The CDR3 totals 14 residues. Germline loops: CDR1 LNHDA, CDR2 SQIVND (reference sequence). The ends lost 7 bases at V and 4 bases at J; junction bases unmatched: 9. This CDR3 reads CASTGWNRGTEAFF. As DNA, the CDR3 is TGTGCCAGTACGGGATGGAACAGGGGCACTGAAGCTTTCTTT.

This chain uses TRBV10-3 with TRBJ2-3, with D uncertain. The germline CDR1 and CDR2 sequences are ENHRY and SYGVKD. The CDR3 sequence is 14 residues long. Trimming stripped 4 bases from V and 2 bases from J, with 10 bases between. The CDR3 here is CAISASTVTDTQYF. The CDR3 DNA reads TGTGCCATCAGTGCCTCGACGGTCACAGATACGCAGTATTTT.

The genes are TRBV12-5 and TRBJ1-2; no clear D. Trimming left V 0 bases short and J 7 bases short, with 9 bases between. Looked up from germline, CDR1 is LGHNT and CDR2 is FRNRAP. This CDR3 has 13 residues. The CDR3 nucleotides read TGTGCTAGTGGTTTGGTTAACACGGTTGGCTACACCTTC. As protein: CASGLVNTVGYTF.